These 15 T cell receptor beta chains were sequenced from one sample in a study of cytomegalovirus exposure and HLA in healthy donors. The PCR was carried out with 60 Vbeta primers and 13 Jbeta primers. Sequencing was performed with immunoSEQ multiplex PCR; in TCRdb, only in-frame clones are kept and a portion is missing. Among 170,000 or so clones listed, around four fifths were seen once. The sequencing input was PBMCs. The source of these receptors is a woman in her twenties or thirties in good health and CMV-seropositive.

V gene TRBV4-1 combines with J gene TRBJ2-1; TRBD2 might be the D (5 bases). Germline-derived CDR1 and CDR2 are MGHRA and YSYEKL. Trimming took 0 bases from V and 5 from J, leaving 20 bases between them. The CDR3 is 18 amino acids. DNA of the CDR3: TGCGCCAGCAGCCAAGATCCGCCCCCGGCCGAGGGCCACAATGAGCAGTTCTTC. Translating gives CASSQDPPPAEGHNEQFF.

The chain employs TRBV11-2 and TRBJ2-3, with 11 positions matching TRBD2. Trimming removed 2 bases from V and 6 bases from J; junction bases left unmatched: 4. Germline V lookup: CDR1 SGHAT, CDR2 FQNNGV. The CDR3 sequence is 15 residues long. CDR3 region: CASSLIAGGMDTQYF. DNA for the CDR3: TGTGCCAGCAGCTTAATAGCGGGAGGGATGGATACGCAGTATTTT.

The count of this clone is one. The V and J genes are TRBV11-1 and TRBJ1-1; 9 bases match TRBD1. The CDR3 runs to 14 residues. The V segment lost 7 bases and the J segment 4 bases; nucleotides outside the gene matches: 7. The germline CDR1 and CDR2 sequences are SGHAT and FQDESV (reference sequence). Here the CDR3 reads CASTWGQGSTEAFF. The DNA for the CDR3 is TGTGCCAGCACCTGGGGACAGGGAAGCACTGAAGCTTTCTTT.

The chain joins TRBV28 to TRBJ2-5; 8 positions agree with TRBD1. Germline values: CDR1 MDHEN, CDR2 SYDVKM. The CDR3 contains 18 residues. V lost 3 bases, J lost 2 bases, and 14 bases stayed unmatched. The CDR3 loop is CASSFPGVGQAPQETQYF. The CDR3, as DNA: TGTGCCAGCAGTTTCCCCGGCGTGGGACAGGCTCCTCAAGAGACCCAGTACTTC.

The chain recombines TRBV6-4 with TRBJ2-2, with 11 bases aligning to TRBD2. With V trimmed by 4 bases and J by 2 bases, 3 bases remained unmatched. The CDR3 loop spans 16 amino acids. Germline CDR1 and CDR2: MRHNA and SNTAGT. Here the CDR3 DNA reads TGTGCCAGCAGTGTCCTAGCGGGAGGCAACACCGGGGAGCTGTTTTTT. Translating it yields CASSVLAGGNTGELFF.

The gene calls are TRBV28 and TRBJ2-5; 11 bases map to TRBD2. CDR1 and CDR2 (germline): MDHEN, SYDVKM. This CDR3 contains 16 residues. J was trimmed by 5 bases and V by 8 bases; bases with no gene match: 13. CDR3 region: CASHLAGGPSWETQYF. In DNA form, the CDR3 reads TGTGCCAGCCATCTAGCGGGAGGCCCCTCATGGGAGACCCAGTACTTC.

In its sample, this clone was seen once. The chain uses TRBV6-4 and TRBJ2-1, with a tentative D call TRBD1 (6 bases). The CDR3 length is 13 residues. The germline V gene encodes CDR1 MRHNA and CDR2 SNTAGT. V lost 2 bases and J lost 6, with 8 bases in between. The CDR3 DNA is TGTGCCAGCAGTGACCAGGGGCCCAATGAGCAGTTCTTC. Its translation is CASSDQGPNEQFF.

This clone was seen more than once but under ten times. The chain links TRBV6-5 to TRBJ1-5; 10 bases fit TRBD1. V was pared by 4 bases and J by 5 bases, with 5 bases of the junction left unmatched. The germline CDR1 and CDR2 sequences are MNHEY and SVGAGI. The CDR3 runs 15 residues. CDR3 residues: CASSLTGGWDQPQHF. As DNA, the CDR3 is TGTGCCAGCAGTTTGACAGGGGGCTGGGATCAGCCCCAGCATTTT.

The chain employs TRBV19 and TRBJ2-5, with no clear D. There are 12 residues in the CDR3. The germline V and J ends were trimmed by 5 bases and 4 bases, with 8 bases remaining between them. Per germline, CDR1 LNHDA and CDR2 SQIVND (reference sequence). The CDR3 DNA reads TGTGCCAGTAGTGGTGGCCGAGAGACCCAGTACTTC. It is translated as CASSGGRETQYF.

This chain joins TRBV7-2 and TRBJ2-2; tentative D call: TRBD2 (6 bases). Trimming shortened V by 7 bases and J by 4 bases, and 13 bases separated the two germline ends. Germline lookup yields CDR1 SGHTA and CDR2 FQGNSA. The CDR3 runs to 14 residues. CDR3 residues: CASTPLGSTGELFF. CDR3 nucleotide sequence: TGTGCCAGCACCCCCCTCGGGAGCACCGGGGAGCTGTTTTTT.

DNA of the CDR3: TGTGCCAGCAGTTACTCGTCCCGGTTGGAAAAACTGTTTTTT. This codes for CASSYSSRLEKLFF. This chain uses TRBV6-5 with TRBJ1-4; unclear D gene. V shed 0 bases and J shed 8 bases, with 10 bases lying between them. Looked up from germline, CDR1 is MNHEY and CDR2 is SVGAGI. The CDR3 length is 14 residues.

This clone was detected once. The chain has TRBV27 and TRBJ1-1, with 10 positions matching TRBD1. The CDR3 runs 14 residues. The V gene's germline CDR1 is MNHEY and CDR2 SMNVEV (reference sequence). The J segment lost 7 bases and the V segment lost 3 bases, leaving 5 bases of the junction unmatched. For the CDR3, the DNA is TGTGCCAGCAGTTTGAAGACAGGGGGCTTTGAAGCTTTCTTT. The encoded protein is CASSLKTGGFEAFF.

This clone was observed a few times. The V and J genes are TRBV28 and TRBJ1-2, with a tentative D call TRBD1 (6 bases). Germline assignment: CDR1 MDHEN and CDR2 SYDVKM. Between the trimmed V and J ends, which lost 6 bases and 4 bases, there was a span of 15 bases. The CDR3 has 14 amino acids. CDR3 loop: CASSPVQGSYGYTF. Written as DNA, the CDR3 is TGTGCCAGCAGCCCAGTACAGGGCAGCTATGGCTACACCTTC.

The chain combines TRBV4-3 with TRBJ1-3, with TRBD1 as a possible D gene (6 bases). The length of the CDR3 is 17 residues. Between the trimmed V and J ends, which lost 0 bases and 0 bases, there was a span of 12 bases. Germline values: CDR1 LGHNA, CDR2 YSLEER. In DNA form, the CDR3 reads TGCGCCAGCAGCCAAGATACAGAGGGGGTCTCTGGAAACACCATATATTTT. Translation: CASSQDTEGVSGNTIYF.

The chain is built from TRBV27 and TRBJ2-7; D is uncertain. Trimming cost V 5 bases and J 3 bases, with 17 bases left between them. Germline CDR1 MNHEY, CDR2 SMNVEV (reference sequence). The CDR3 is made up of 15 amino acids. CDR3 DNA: TGTGCCAGCAGTCCAATCCCGGGTTTGGGCTACGAGCAGTACTTC. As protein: CASSPIPGLGYEQYF.